This TCR beta chain was identified during a study of glioma-infiltrating T cells. Between the trimmed V and J ends, which lost 5 bases and 0 bases, there was a span of 17 bases. The length of the CDR3 is 16 residues. Germline V CDR1 and CDR2: MNHNS, SASEGT. Amplification of TCR alpha and beta CDR3 regions from RNA used iRepertoire nested multiplex PCR. TCRdb itself ran the multiplex PCR reads through MiXCR, one entry per CDR3 protein. The table has around 190,000 distinct CDR3 sequences, about 47% seen once. Study-level findings and limits: Only very few CDR3 sequences appeared in both tissue and blood. Tissue-blood divergence was below expectation in non-neoplastic patients, above in gliomas.

This clonotype was seen repeatedly, ten times or more. Its antigen remains unknown. Sequencing input: glioma tissue, nonneoplastic brain tissue, or PBMCs (not recorded which). This TCR was sampled from a human donor with low-grade glioma or glioblastoma, undergoing nonglioma brain surgery, or in good health (not recorded which). The genes are TRBV6-1 and TRBJ2-7; the D gene is possibly TRBD1 (5 bases). The DNA of the CDR3 is TGTGCCAGCAGTTCTCCCGGACACCGGTTCTCCTACGAGCAGTACTTC. This sequence encodes CASSSPGHRFSYEQYF.